This T cell receptor beta chain was found in a study of blood T cell repertoires in COVID-19 (dated by TCRdb to about 2020). The study in broad terms: Collaborator samples came from the United States, Italy and Spain and covered acute and convalescent phases of COVID-19. The material from the prospective study consisted of cDNA or gDNA derived from T cells, B-cell-depleted T cells, or PBMCs. The dataset comprised deeply sampled blood TCRbeta repertoires from subjects exposed to, actively infected with, or recovered from COVID-19. The samples were drawn from the first 160 participants of the ongoing ImmuneRACE study and from 950 to 1,500 subjects provided by 6 global collaborators. Sample metadata almost always included a de-identified subject ID, COVID-19 status, age in years and sex. Where available, HLA class I and class II types were taken from metadata supplied by the sample provider and were not determined by assay-based typing. The repertoires were released in a freely available public database meant as a resource for research on the immune response to SARS-CoV-2. The paper as a whole reports these results and caveats: Clinical and demographic metadata were provided uncurated, with the amount varying by source and participant.

About this clone: Its antigen is not yet known. Base qualities are missing; no much larger clone stands one base away.

Participants in the prospective study were aged roughly 18 to 100 years, lived in under 30 United States geographic areas, and enrolled through a virtual design. Cohort assignment in the prospective study relied on participant-reported clinical history from a screening survey and a study questionnaire. Recovered participants in ImmuneRACE Cohort 3 were defined as having two consecutive negative NP/OP PCR tests, clearance from a healthcare professional, or resolution of symptoms. Each participant in the prospective study had whole blood, serum and a nasopharyngeal or oropharyngeal swab collected by mobile phlebotomists. Prospective study participants could optionally give additional blood draws and questionnaires over a roughly 2-month period. Before DNA extraction, blood samples from the prospective study were shipped at room temperature or frozen. The CDR3 covers 15 residues, taking in both the cysteine and the phenylalanine. Only the CDR3 part of the read is kept: 45 bases, read in frame from the first base. Trimming removed 4 bases from V and 8 bases from J; the gene matches leave 6 bases unexplained. Taken from the germline V gene (reference sequence), the CDR1 and CDR2 loops are SEHNR and FQNEAQ.

The immunoSEQ Assay, a bias-controlled multiplex PCR, was used to amplify TCRbeta CDR3 regions from genomic DNA. Processing in the source paper ran as follows. Within the assay, amplification of reference gene primers was used to estimate how many nucleated cells each sample contained. Sequence reads were collapsed and filtered to measure the absolute abundance of every unique TCRbeta CDR3 rearrangement. For each sample, productive Simpson clonality was calculated as the square root of Simpson's diversity index over productive rearrangements. TCRdb mirrors the immuneACCESS table, restricted to in-frame sequences. Some clones are absent from its copies; in checked studies, under half trace to an unresolved V gene, and the reason for the others is unknown. V and J calls and clone size are given by that table; D and trimming were obtained from the DNA. Across this sample there are hundreds of thousands of clones, with about 93% seen only once. The ten largest clones represent approximately 2% of the sample.

Sample: PBMCs or T cells enriched from blood (not recorded which). The chain is assembled from TRBV7-9 and TRBJ1-4, with 11 bases in between that match TRBD1. The clonotype originates from a woman younger than 30 who had recovered from COVID-19. This receptor carries the CDR3 CASSSPGQGGEKLFF. The nucleotides read TGTGCCAGCAGCTCCCCGGGACAGGGGGGCGAAAAACTGTTTTTT.